This T cell receptor (beta chain) was identified during a study of shared clonotypes between healthy human individuals. Points on this clone: Other DNA sequences in the sample encode the same CDR3.

CDR3 length equals 14 residues. Trimming removed 4 bases from V and 0 bases from J, with 10 bases in between. CDR1 and CDR2 from the germline V gene are SGHRS and YFSETQ. Data came from immunoSEQ multiplex PCR; TCRdb stores just in-frame clones and leaves some out. The sample lists 2,500,000 or so clones; roughly 93% were seen once. CD45RA+ naive and CD45RA-negative memory subsets were separated from CD4+ cells. The clonotype was recovered from a man between 18 and 35 years old in good health. Some clones in this sample may be carry-over from other donors' samples. The chain combines TRBV5-1 with TRBJ1-1; D call uncertain. The sample consisted of naive CD4+ T cells from PBMCs. The subset denotes: CD45RA+ positively selected. In DNA form, the CDR3 reads TGCGCCAGCAGCAGTCCGACACTGAACACTGAAGCTTTCTTT. Translating it yields CASSSPTLNTEAFF.